The rows below give T cell receptor beta chains drawn from one sample of a study of memory CD4+ T cells and cytomegalovirus serostatus. The method was immunoSEQ multiplex PCR; TCRdb's version includes in-frame clones alone and lacks a portion of them. In the table there are around 60,000 clones, more than 65% of which are singletons. The sequencing sample was made of memory CD4+ T cells from blood. The origin of the receptors is an adult in good health and CMV-seronegative. Some clones in this sample may be carry-over from other donors' samples. Each CDR3 is given with its conserved first and last residue. D genes are given only for firm matches. The size field is filled for only some rows; it gives once, few, many or a size class.

J gene,V gene,D gene,clone size,CDR3 protein,CDR3 DNA
TRBJ2-3,TRBV10-1,-,-,CASSAVQGSDTQYF,TGCGCCAGCAGTGCGGTGCAGGGGTCAGATACGCAGTATTTT
TRBJ2-1,TRBV30,-,-,CAWSVGSAVNEQFF,TGTGCCTGGAGTGTAGGTTCGGCTGTCAATGAGCAGTTCTTC
TRBJ1-5,TRBV5-6,-,-,CASSPWQGSGYQPQHF,TGTGCCAGCAGCCCTTGGCAGGGGTCGGGGTATCAGCCCCAGCATTTT
TRBJ2-4,TRBV4-1,TRBD1,few,CASSQPTGPIAKNIQYF,TGCGCCAGCAGCCAGCCGACAGGGCCTATAGCCAAAAACATTCAGTACTTC
TRBJ2-3,TRBV19,-,-,CASTSRGNSRTDTQYF,TGTGCCAGTACCTCGAGAGGGAACTCCCGCACAGATACGCAGTATTTT
TRBJ2-6,TRBV7-3,-,-,CASSQDVSGANVLTF,TGTGCCAGCAGCCAGGACGTCTCTGGGGCCAACGTCCTGACTTTC
TRBJ1-2,TRBV28,TRBD1,-,CASSFRQGLRGYTF,TGTGCCAGCAGTTTCCGACAGGGTTTGCGCGGCTACACCTTC
TRBJ1-1,TRBV10-3,-,few,CAIRGSTEAFF,TGTGCCATCAGGGGTAGTACTGAAGCTTTCTTT
TRBJ1-5,TRBV7-2,-,-,CASSLTGGNQPQHF,TGTGCCAGCAGCTTAACCGGCGGCAATCAGCCCCAGCATTTT
TRBJ2-7,TRBV30,-,-,CACAQFSTYEQYF,TGTGCCTGTGCACAGTTTTCTACCTACGAGCAGTACTTC
TRBJ1-1,TRBV7-9,-,-,CASSLHWDEAFF,TGTGCCAGCAGCTTACATTGGGATGAAGCTTTCTTT
TRBJ1-5,TRBV7-9,-,-,CASSPLTGGNQPQHF,TGTGCCAGCAGCCCCCTGACAGGAGGCAATCAGCCCCAGCATTTT
TRBJ2-2,TRBV5-1,-,-,CASSLEPNTGELFF,TGCGCCAGCAGCTTGGAACCGAACACCGGGGAGCTGTTTTTT
TRBJ2-5,TRBV4-1,-,-,CASSQEWGSGQETQYF,TGCGCCAGCAGCCAAGAGTGGGGTAGCGGACAAGAGACCCAGTACTTC
TRBJ1-2,TRBV28,-,-,CASSLGSGDYGYTF,TGTGCCAGCAGTTTAGGGTCGGGGGACTATGGCTACACCTTC
TRBJ1-3,TRBV19,TRBD1,few,CASSVQQGPGDTIYF,TGTGCCAGTAGTGTTCAACAGGGGCCTGGAGACACCATATATTTT
TRBJ1-1,TRBV28,-,-,CASSFRRTRNTEAFF,TGTGCCAGCAGTTTCAGGAGAACCCGCAACACTGAAGCTTTCTTT
TRBJ1-1,TRBV7-9,TRBD1,-,CASSLEGARAEAFF,TGTGCCAGCAGCTTAGAGGGGGCGCGAGCTGAAGCTTTCTTT
TRBJ2-2,TRBV7-8,TRBD2,-,CASRPLAATGELFF,TGTGCCAGCAGGCCTCTAGCGGCCACCGGGGAGCTGTTTTTT
TRBJ1-4,TRBV6-5,-,-,CASSYSGQLNEKLFF,TGTGCCAGCAGTTACTCCGGACAGCTAAATGAAAAACTGTTTTTT
TRBJ2-2,TRBV19,-,-,CASSAPWGDPNTGELFF,TGTGCCAGTAGCGCCCCGTGGGGAGATCCGAACACCGGGGAGCTGTTTTTT
TRBJ2-7,TRBV6-1,-,-,CATKGTTNSYEQYF,TGTGCCACCAAAGGGACAACAAATTCCTACGAGCAGTACTTC
TRBJ2-2,TRBV5-4,TRBD2,few,CASSLEAGTGELFF,TGTGCCAGCAGCTTGGAAGCGGGAACCGGGGAGCTGTTTTTT
TRBJ1-2,TRBV5-6,-,once,CASSFVTANYGYTF,TGTGCCAGCAGCTTCGTGACCGCTAACTATGGCTACACCTTC
TRBJ2-7,TRBV28,TRBD1,-,CASRTGGEQYF,TGTGCCAGCAGGACAGGGGGGGAGCAGTACTTC
TRBJ2-1,TRBV5-8,-,-,CASTLRRGNEQFF,TGTGCCAGCACTCTGCGGCGAGGCAATGAGCAGTTCTTC
TRBJ2-7,TRBV11-2,TRBD1,once,CASSRQGAYEQYF,TGTGCCAGCAGCCGTCAGGGGGCCTACGAGCAGTACTTC
TRBJ2-1,TRBV19,TRBD2,-,CASSTRLAGQFF,TGTGCCAGTAGTACTCGACTAGCGGGGCAGTTCTTC
TRBJ2-2,TRBV7-3,TRBD2,-,CASSLHPRTSGSGGELFF,TGTGCCAGCAGCTTACACCCTCGGACTAGCGGGAGCGGCGGGGAGCTGTTTTTT
TRBJ2-6,TRBV7-3,TRBD1,-,CASSKTGDIPSGANVLTF,TGTGCCAGCAGCAAAACAGGGGACATCCCCTCTGGGGCCAACGTCCTGACTTTC
TRBJ2-3,TRBV4-2,TRBD2,-,CASSPSPGLAPDTQYF,TGTGCCAGCAGCCCGTCCCCGGGACTAGCCCCAGATACGCAGTATTTT
TRBJ2-3,TRBV9,TRBD1,-,CASSPLRGQGADTQYF,TGTGCCAGCAGCCCGCTTAGAGGACAGGGGGCAGATACGCAGTATTTT
TRBJ1-5,TRBV30,-,-,CAWSPDSNQPQHF,TGTGCCTGGAGTCCGGATAGCAATCAGCCCCAGCATTTT
TRBJ1-6,TRBV28,TRBD1,few,CASSQGVRNSPLHF,TGTGCCAGCAGCCAGGGGGTACGGAATTCACCCCTCCACTTT
TRBJ2-2,TRBV7-3,-,-,CASSLGQTTGELFF,TGTGCCAGCAGCTTAGGACAAACCACCGGGGAGCTGTTTTTT
TRBJ2-5,TRBV7-7,-,-,CASSLGAEETQYF,TGTGCCAGCAGCTTGGGAGCCGAAGAGACCCAGTACTTC
TRBJ2-3,TRBV5-1,-,-,CASSMREQQGSDTQYF,TGCGCCAGCAGCATGCGGGAACAACAGGGGTCAGATACGCAGTATTTT
TRBJ1-2,TRBV10-3,-,-,CAISESGGGWNYGYTF,TGTGCCATCAGTGAGTCAGGGGGAGGCTGGAACTATGGCTACACCTTC
TRBJ2-5,TRBV7-2,-,-,CASSLSREETQYF,TGTGCCAGCAGCTTATCTAGGGAGGAGACCCAGTACTTC
TRBJ2-6,TRBV28,-,-,CASSLPLSSGANVLTF,TGTGCCAGCAGCCTCCCCTTGAGCTCTGGGGCCAACGTCCTGACTTTC
TRBJ2-5,TRBV7-8,TRBD1,-,CASSLDGQGRTQYF,TGTGCCAGCAGCCTAGACGGACAGGGAAGGACCCAGTACTTC
TRBJ2-1,TRBV6-5,-,-,CASSYWQGYRQFF,TGTGCCAGCAGTTACTGGCAGGGTTACCGACAGTTCTTC
TRBJ2-6,TRBV6-5,-,once,CASSYSGISGANVLTF,TGTGCCAGCAGTTACTCCGGGATCTCTGGGGCCAACGTCCTGACTTTC
TRBJ2-7,TRBV2,TRBD2,-,CASSGTSGRDPYEQYF,TGTGCCAGCAGTGGGACTAGCGGGAGGGATCCCTACGAGCAGTACTTC
TRBJ1-2,TRBV28,-,-,CASSLTHAGGGYTF,TGTGCCAGCAGTTTAACCCACGCTGGCGGGGGCTACACCTTC
TRBJ2-1,TRBV29-1,-,-,CSVSVTTQFF,TGCAGCGTGTCCGTGACTACGCAGTTCTTC
TRBJ2-5,TRBV5-4,TRBD2,few,CASSFGGSREETQYF,TGTGCCAGCAGCTTTGGCGGGAGTCGCGAAGAGACCCAGTACTTC
TRBJ1-4,TRBV6-6,TRBD1,-,CASSVQGGGEKLFF,TGTGCCAGCAGTGTTCAGGGGGGAGGTGAAAAACTGTTTTTT
TRBJ2-1,TRBV11-2,TRBD2,-,CASSLRLAGDEQFF,TGTGCCAGCAGCTTAAGGCTAGCGGGGGATGAGCAGTTCTTC
TRBJ1-3,TRBV7-9,TRBD1,once,CASSLSGGGNTIYF,TGTGCCAGCAGCTTATCAGGGGGCGGAAACACCATATATTTT
TRBJ2-2,TRBV28,TRBD1,many,CASSRLQTGRYFTGELFF,TGTGCCAGCAGTCGTTTACAGACAGGGCGGTATTTCACCGGGGAGCTGTTTTTT
TRBJ2-1,TRBV7-2,TRBD2,-,CASSLGPAGGSNEQFF,TGTGCCAGCAGCTTAGGACCAGCGGGAGGGTCGAATGAGCAGTTCTTC
TRBJ2-1,TRBV11-2,-,once,CASSELRGPGSNEQFF,TGTGCCAGCAGCGAATTGCGAGGCCCAGGGAGCAATGAGCAGTTCTTC
TRBJ1-1,TRBV27,TRBD1,-,CASRSATGGRNTEAFF,TGTGCCAGCAGATCCGCGACAGGGGGAAGGAACACTGAAGCTTTCTTT